This TCR beta chain was captured in a study of cytomegalovirus exposure and HLA in healthy donors (dated by TCRdb to the late 2010s). Broadly, across the study: An earlier analysis of roughly 500 of the donors reported around 280 Gb of sequence data and 100 million to 120 million unique TCR beta sequences obtained from roughly 180 million T cells. An early release covering about 600 HLA-typed donors comprised 250 to 350 gigabases of sequencing data and around 80 million unique TCR sequences. Among the roughly 410 genotyped donors, approximately 76% belonged to the genetic ancestry cluster associated with self-reported Caucasian donors. The study was designed to test whether signatures of past pathogen exposure could be identified by cataloging public T cell receptors. The T cell repertoires of 666 subjects were profiled by immunosequencing and related to cytomegalovirus serostatus. Besides the first cohort of approximately 670 subjects, a separate validation cohort made up of over 95 different subjects was used. High-throughput TCR immunosequencing, statistical association of individual TCRs with disease status, and machine learning were combined to predict cytomegalovirus infection status. A later analysis re-examined previously published TCR beta repertoires from several hundred donors and added high-resolution HLA genotyping to investigate patterns of TCR occurrence. The later analysis used no new phenotypic data to find candidate immune exposures, relying instead on TCR beta sequences and their occurrence across donors. To decide whether each TCR beta V gene segment behaved as functional or pseudogenic, an earlier analysis of some 600 of the donors relied on high-throughput TCR beta sequencing. Donor age, sex, ethnicity and CMV serostatus were compiled together with the repertoire data. In a later genetic analysis, genome-wide SNP genotypes for about three fifths of the roughly 670 donors were used, and that subset was treated as a discovery cohort. All discovery cohort repertoires had been generated using a single sequencing platform. HLA typing included class I and class II loci at four-digit resolution. The number of donors typed differed by locus, with roughly 629-640 for A, B, C, DRB1 and DQB1, over 500 for DQA1, about 610 for DPA1, and under 490 for DPB1. A few DR-DQ haplotypes were handled as single units for association and clustering because linkage in the cohort was strong. On average, around 230,000 unique TCR beta nucleotide sequences were sequenced per donor among some 420 genotyped donors of the cohort, with 15% to 20% of those sequences being non-productive. The paper as a whole reports these results and caveats: A further reported finding was that TCR beta sequences accurately predicted the HLA-A and HLA-B alleles for most subjects in the first cohort. Correlated functional status among segregating V segments might be attributable to linkage disequilibrium, but an unknown experimental factor could not be ruled out. A later analysis found that most CMV-associated TCR beta chains appeared HLA-restricted, with HLA associations seemingly driven largely by CMV exposure. Broadly in line with IMGT annotations, most TCR beta V segments showed up in productive rearrangements about 90% or about 30% of the time in an earlier analysis of roughly 590 of the donors. Specific HLA alleles were associated with about 17,000 TCR beta sequences at a false discovery rate of 0.05 in a later analysis. In vitro tests confirmed that a few of the cytomegalovirus-associated TCR beta chains recognize cytomegalovirus antigens. The 87-base-pair reads could not distinguish some IMGT-functional V segments, including TRBV6-2 and TRBV6-3, so those segments were excluded. A cluster of highly shared sequence variants was judged likely to be a technical artifact of the sequencing pipeline. The classifier was reported to diagnose cytomegalovirus status with high specificity and sensitivity in both the original and validation cohorts. Roughly uniform sequencing depth across donors was assumed in presence/absence analyses, although this assumption may not hold. The cohort was sequenced for TCR beta chains only, and without alpha or paired-chain data the features that could be detected were limited. When HLA alleles, especially DR and DQ, strongly co-occurred, attributing TCR associations to individual alleles was difficult. Immune exposure information for the cohort was limited to CMV serostatus. Roughly 15 rarely observed V segments, including chromosome 9 orphons, were excluded from the earlier analysis of a few hundred of the donors because counts were too low. A total of 150 to 200 TCR beta chains were listed by the study as associated with cytomegalovirus. It was suggested by the authors that the approach could potentially be generalized to other disease states and immunological phenotypes. In a later analysis, TCR association rates were found to vary across HLA loci, with the most associated TCRs seen for DRB1 alleles and the fewest for HLA-C alleles. An association between a missense DCLRE1C variant and V-gene and J-gene trimming of TCR beta chains was found in a later genetic analysis and replicated in an independent cohort. Compared with equally common non-associated chains, HLA-associated TCR beta chains in a later analysis were more clonally expanded and had lower generation probabilities. A later analysis reported that several top co-occurrence clusters appeared linked to parvovirus B19, influenza, CMV and Epstein-Barr virus. In a later genetic analysis, fewer N-insertions in productive TCRs were reported among donors in an Asian-associated ancestry cluster than the roughly 700-donor mean. Because HLA typing was unavailable for some donors at each locus, only the typed subset was used in association tests. Most TCR sequences were observed very rarely across donors, whereas some public TCRs were present in many individuals.

Libraries were made using the immunoSEQ multiplex PCR assay. A mixture of 60 forward primers for TCR Vbeta segments and 13 reverse primers for TCR Jbeta segments was used in the multiplex PCR. Amplification of the CDR3 region of rearranged TCR beta genes was performed with a multiplex PCR assay on genomic DNA. The amplified TCR beta libraries were sequenced on the Illumina HiSeq System as 87-base-pair reads. The paper's processing steps were these. A later analysis counted about 80 million unique TCR beta chains across the 500 to 850 repertoires, and around 9.9 million of these chains were shared by at least two donors. Raw reads were error-corrected and collapsed into unique sequences by a nearest-neighbor algorithm in which closely related sequences were merged to remove PCR and sequencing errors. Alignment of CDR3 sequences to IMGT reference sequences was used to assign V, D and J gene segments. For a sequence to be retained, a match of at least six nucleotides to both a V gene segment and a J gene segment was required. A rearrangement counted as productive if the CDR3 had no stop codons and remained in frame with V and J, and every other rearrangement counted as non-productive. CDR3 was defined by IMGT convention, running from the second conserved V-encoded cysteine to the conserved J-encoded phenylalanine. Sequences without an unambiguous match to a single V gene segment were excluded from the earlier analysis of 587 of the donors. In an earlier analysis of 587 of the donors, V segments were called functional above 56.7% productive rearrangements and were called segregating when the between-donor standard deviation exceeded 5%. A statistical classification framework was developed to diagnose cytomegalovirus status using the catalog of TCR beta chain sequences. In a later analysis, V and J genes were assigned by comparing TCR nucleotide sequences against IMGT/GENE-DB human TR gene sequences. In a later analysis, CDR3 sequences and most-parsimonious VDJ recombination scenarios were assigned using the TCRdist pipeline. In a later analysis, each TCR beta chain was defined by its CDR3 amino acid sequence together with its V-gene family, and reads lacking a unique V-gene family were excluded. A later analysis removed 450 to 600 highly shared, low-generation-probability nucleotide sequences to deal with suspected cross-contamination and a sequencing artifact. In a later analysis, a clonal expansion index for each public chain was calculated from normalized within-repertoire ranks of inferred template counts. In a later analysis, generation probabilities were computed with a VDJ recombination model fitted to out-of-frame rearrangements, and the resulting probabilities were checked against IGoR. In a later analysis, hypergeometric tests were used to score TCR-TCR, TCR-HLA and TCR-CMV co-occurrence, with a repertoire-size bias correction applied to TCR pairs. To estimate false discovery rates, a later analysis permuted the HLA or CMV assignments 20 times. In a later analysis, co-occurring TCRs were grouped using DBSCAN, and TCRdist sequence similarity was added for clustering within HLA-allele-positive subsets. Co-occurrence clustering excluded repertoires with fewer than 30,000 or more than 120,000 public chains, plus five with anomalous nucleotide sharing. The table was pulled from immuneACCESS by TCRdb, which kept in-frame rearrangements only. Such tables lose some clones; where checked, under half of the loss comes from unresolved V genes, and the rest has no known cause. V, J and clone size were drawn from that table, and D and trimming were deduced from the DNA. This sample lists under 150,000 clones; 82% were detected once. Over 2.5% of the sample goes to the ten largest clones.

The cohort consisted of hundreds of healthy bone marrow donors. At the time of sampling, every cohort member was nominally healthy, though immune exposures that went unrecorded were likely present. The donor tested CMV seronegative and was one of the 352 seronegative cohort members. Each donor provided a peripheral blood sample, and peripheral blood mononuclear cells were used for TCR beta sequencing. The Qiagen DNeasy Blood Extraction Kit was used to extract genomic DNA from the blood cell samples. On this clone: Which antigen it targets is not known. No base-level quality is on record; no much larger clone is a single base apart.

The trim is 5 bases for V and 1 base for J, with a gap of 6 bases between the germline ends. The germline V gene supplies CDR1 SNHLY and CDR2 FYNNEI. Counted from cysteine to phenylalanine, this CDR3 has 14 amino acids. The only DNA kept is the CDR3, 42 bases in frame from the first base. The sequenced sample was PBMCs. The receptor comes from a male donor in good health and CMV-seronegative. This chain is built from TRBV2 and TRBJ2-6; the D segment could be TRBD2, given 5 matching bases. Here the CDR3 is given as CASSRESGANVLTF. In nucleotides, the sequence is TGTGCCAGCAGTAGGGAGTCTGGGGCCAACGTCCTGACTTTC.